The rows below give T cell receptor beta chains drawn from one sample of a study of graft-versus-host responses after intestinal transplantation. Clones were sequenced by immunoSEQ multiplex PCR, and TCRdb holds only the in-frame ones, with some missing. The sample lists 7,500 to 10,000 clones, roughly 94% occurring once. The material sequenced was PBMCs, taken 8 days after intestinal transplant. The receptors shown here come from a human patient who received an intestinal transplant, so some T cells may come from the graft donor. Both conserved end residues are part of each CDR3. The order of the fields is clone size, D gene, J gene, V gene, CDR3 protein, CDR3 DNA. The D gene is left open where the match is weak. Size values are once, few and many counts, or a class for expanded clones, and some rows have none.

>NA|NA|TRBJ2-2|TRBV29-1
CSVPDLAGELFF
TGCAGCGTCCCGGACTTAGCCGGGGAGCTGTTTTTT
>NA|NA|TRBJ1-2|TRBV2
CASSAKGILYGYTF
TGTGCCAGCAGTGCCAAGGGAATTCTCTATGGCTACACCTTC
>NA|NA|TRBJ2-2|TRBV6-1
CASSVQQGSAGTGELFF
TGTGCCAGCAGTGTACAACAAGGGTCGGCGGGCACCGGGGAGCTGTTTTTT
>NA|TRBD1|TRBJ1-5|TRBV28
CASSLFGYSPQGQPQHF
TGTGCCAGCAGTTTGTTCGGGTACAGCCCACAGGGGCAGCCCCAGCATTTT
>few|NA|TRBJ2-7|TRBV10-3
CAISEPGHNPYEQYF
TGTGCCATCAGTGAACCGGGACATAATCCCTACGAGCAGTACTTC
>NA|TRBD2|TRBJ2-1|TRBV5-1
CASSLASGSYEQFF
TGCGCCAGCAGCTTGGCTAGCGGGAGCTATGAGCAGTTCTTC
>NA|NA|TRBJ2-5|TRBV5-1
CASSLSGIETQYF
TGCGCCAGCAGCTTATCAGGAATAGAGACCCAGTACTTC
>NA|NA|TRBJ2-7|TRBV28
CASSTLLYEQYF
TGTGCCAGCAGTACCCTTCTCTACGAGCAGTACTTC
>once|NA|TRBJ2-1|TRBV4-1
CASSQDIGAYGYNEQFF
TGCGCCAGCAGCCAAGATATAGGGGCCTATGGGTACAATGAGCAGTTCTTC
>once|NA|TRBJ1-1|TRBV18
CASSPRSGGEAFF
TGTGCCAGCTCACCACGGTCCGGAGGGGAAGCTTTCTTT
>NA|NA|TRBJ2-7|TRBV18
CASSPSQGRYEQYF
TGTGCCAGCTCACCTAGTCAGGGGAGGTACGAGCAGTACTTC
>NA|NA|TRBJ1-3|TRBV7-9
CASSDVGSGNTIYF
TGTGCCAGCAGCGACGTGGGGTCAGGAAACACCATATATTTT
>NA|NA|TRBJ2-1|TRBV28
CASSLFGSSYNEQFF
TGTGCCAGCAGTTTATTTGGCAGCTCCTACAATGAGCAGTTCTTC
>NA|TRBD2|TRBJ2-1|TRBV4-1
CASSRSGGYNEQFF
TGCGCCAGCAGCCGCAGCGGGGGATACAATGAGCAGTTCTTC
>NA|NA|TRBJ1-2|TRBV5-4
CASSLKATTYLGYTF
TGTGCCAGCAGCTTGAAAGCGACAACCTATTTAGGCTACACCTTC
>NA|NA|TRBJ1-2|TRBV7-8
CASSLVFRTDRSNYGYTF
TGTGCCAGCAGCTTAGTGTTCCGGACGGACAGAAGTAACTATGGCTACACCTTC
>NA|NA|TRBJ2-1|TRBV5-1
CASGAGTNDEQFF
TGCGCCAGCGGAGCCGGGACCAACGATGAGCAGTTCTTC
>NA|NA|TRBJ2-5|TRBV10-3
CAISEYQGQETQYF
TGTGCCATCAGTGAGTACCAGGGGCAAGAGACCCAGTACTTC
>NA|NA|TRBJ1-1|TRBV7-7
CASLGPLGEAFF
TGTGCCAGCCTCGGGCCTTTGGGTGAAGCTTTCTTT
>NA|NA|TRBJ2-7|TRBV6-4
CASSDRPSPYEQYF
TGCGCCAGCAGTGACCGACCTAGCCCCTACGAGCAGTACTTC
>NA|TRBD2|TRBJ2-7|TRBV5-1
CASSLAAGAYEQYF
TGCGCCAGCAGCTTGGCGGCGGGGGCCTACGAGCAGTACTTC
>NA|NA|TRBJ1-2|TRBV6-8
CASRLYGYTF
TGTGCCAGCAGATTATATGGCTACACCTTC
>NA|NA|TRBJ2-4|TRBV11-3
CASSFLMGRGIPNIQYF
TGTGCCAGCAGCTTCCTCATGGGAAGGGGGATCCCAAACATTCAGTACTTC